This T cell receptor (beta chain) stems from a study of Graves' ophthalmopathy and Graves' hyperthyroidism. RNA transcripts provided the template for amplifying TCR beta CDR3 regions. First-round RT-PCR used HTBI primers; second-round multiplex PCR followed. In TCRdb, the multiplex PCR reads were re-called with MiXCR into one record per CDR3 protein. The table shows approximately 480,000 distinct CDR3 sequences, with under 15% occurring only once. This clonotype has at least ten counts. The CDR3 is made up of 13 amino acids. Germline trimming cut 6 bases from V and 4 bases from J; bases unmatched to any gene: 5.

The origin of this receptor is a woman aged 25 to 39 with Graves' ophthalmopathy. This sequence joins TRBV12-3 or TRBV12-4 and TRBJ1-1; 7 bases are shared with TRBD1. The sequenced sample was blood. The CDR3 DNA sequence: TGTGCCAGCAGCAGAACAGGGGCCACTGAAGCTTTCTTT. Protein sequence: CASSRTGATEAFF.